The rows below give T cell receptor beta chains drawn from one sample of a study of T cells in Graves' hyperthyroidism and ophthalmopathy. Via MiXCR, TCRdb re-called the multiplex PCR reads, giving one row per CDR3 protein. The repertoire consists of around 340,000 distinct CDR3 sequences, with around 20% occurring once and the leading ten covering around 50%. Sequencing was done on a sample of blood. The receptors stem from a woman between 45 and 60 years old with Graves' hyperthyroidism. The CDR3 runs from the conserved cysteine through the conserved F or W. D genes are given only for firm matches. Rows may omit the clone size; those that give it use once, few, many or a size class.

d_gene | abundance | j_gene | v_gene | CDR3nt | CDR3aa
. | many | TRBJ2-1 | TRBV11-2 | TGTGCCAGCAGCTACAACCCCGCCCAACTCTACAATGAGCAGTTCTTC | CASSYNPAQLYNEQFF
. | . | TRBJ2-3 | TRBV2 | TGTGCCAGCAGTGACCCCACCGGCCCAGATACGCAGTATTTT | CASSDPTGPDTQYF
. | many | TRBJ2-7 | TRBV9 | TGTGCCAGCAGCGTGGGCCGGCTTAGCTCCTACGAGCAGTACTTC | CASSVGRLSSYEQYF
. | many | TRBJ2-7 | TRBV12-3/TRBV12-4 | TGTGCCAGTCAAAGGGGACATACTGACTCCTACGAGCAGTACTTC | CASQRGHTDSYEQYF
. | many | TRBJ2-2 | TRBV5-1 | TGCGCCAGCAGCGGGGGACAAAACACCGGGGAGCTGTTTTTT | CASSGGQNTGELFF
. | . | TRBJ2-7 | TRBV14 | TGTGCCAGCAGCCGACAGAGCAATTACGAGCAGTACTTC | CASSRQSNYEQYF
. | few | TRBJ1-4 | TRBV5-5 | TGTGCCAGCAGCTTGGGGGATAATGAAAAACTGTTTTTT | CASSLGDNEKLFF
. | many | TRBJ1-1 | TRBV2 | TGTGCCAGCAAATTCCCCGCAGGGCCAAACACTGAAGCTTTCTTT | CASKFPAGPNTEAFF
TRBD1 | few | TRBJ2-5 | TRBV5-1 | TGCGCCAGCTTCCAGGGGGCGCGGGAGACCCAGTACTTC | CASFQGARETQYF
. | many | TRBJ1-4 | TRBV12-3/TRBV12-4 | TGTGCCAGCAGTCCCAACAGAGCAACTAATGAAAAACTGTTTTTT | CASSPNRATNEKLFF